The 4 T cell receptor beta chains below were found in one sample sequenced in a study of OX40 agonist ivuxolimab in advanced cancers. Some clones are missing from TCRdb's copy, which holds only in-frame ones; the method was immunoSEQ multiplex PCR. The sample has about 110,000 clones, over 85% seen once. This specimen was CD4+ or CD8+ T cells sorted from blood, taken in a trial of the OX40 agonist ivuxolimab. The source of these receptors is an adult with an advanced solid tumor such as melanoma, head and neck, liver or kidney cancer.

This clone was detected only once. V gene TRBV27 combines with J gene TRBJ1-5; D ambiguous. The germline gives CDR1 MNHEY, CDR2 SMNVEV (reference sequence). The CDR3 extends over 14 amino acids. The ends were cut back, 2 bases at V and 0 bases at J, with 5 bases in the middle. This CDR3 is CASSLRISNQPQHF. The CDR3 DNA reads TGTGCCAGCAGTTTACGTATTAGCAATCAGCCCCAGCATTTT.

The rearrangement uses TRBV2 and TRBJ2-5; the D gene is possibly TRBD2 (6 bases). There are 13 residues in the CDR3. Germline V CDR1 and CDR2: SNHLY, FYNNEI. V lost 6 bases, J lost 0 bases, and 8 bases lay in between. CDR3 sequence: CASSGDYQETQYF. Written as DNA, the CDR3 is TGTGCCAGCAGCGGGGACTACCAAGAGACCCAGTACTTC.

This chain links TRBV2 with TRBJ1-1; 7 positions match TRBD1. The CDR3 contains 14 residues. The germline CDR1 and CDR2 sequences are SNHLY and FYNNEI. The J segment lost 6 bases and the V segment lost 5 bases, leaving 9 bases of the junction unmatched. The CDR3 loop is CASSSIRQGPEAFF. As DNA, the CDR3 is TGTGCCAGCAGTTCCATTAGACAGGGTCCTGAAGCTTTCTTT.

This chain joins TRBV28 and TRBJ1-2; D unclear. Germline CDR1 MDHEN, CDR2 SYDVKM. The CDR3 has 12 amino acids. V was cut by 1 base and J by 6 bases, with 6 bases left in between. The CDR3 DNA is TGTGCCAGCAGTTTATCAGGAGATGGCTACACCTTC. This sequence encodes CASSLSGDGYTF.